This TCR beta chain comes out of a study of immune heterogeneity within non-small cell lung tumors listed by TCRdb under 2018. General notes on the study: By histology, the tumors were a handful of squamous cell carcinomas, fewer than 13 non-squamous carcinomas and 1 tumor not otherwise specified. Whole-exome sequencing, RNA-seq and TCR beta repertoire sequencing were combined for multiple spatially distinct regions from each NSCLC tumor so that intratumoral immune heterogeneity could be examined. TCR repertoire analysis included 55 to 65 tumor loci from around 16 patients, whereas transcriptome data included only about 45 loci from about a dozen patients. Neoantigen binding to each patient's HLA alleles was predicted with netMHCpan-3.0 for mutant peptides of 8 to 11 amino acids.

This clonotype was seen ten or more times. Its antigen is unknown. Per-base quality was not reported, and no clone a single base away is much larger than it. The cysteine opens and the phenylalanine closes a CDR3 of 14 amino acids. Of the read, only the CDR3 DNA is kept; its 42 bases are in frame from base 1. From the germline V gene, CDR1 is MNHNS and CDR2 is SASEGT. At the junction V is shortened by 6 bases and J by 2 bases; bases outside the gene matches: 3. The TCR template was genomic DNA extracted from bulk tumor tissue, and roughly 590 ng of gDNA was amplified for each sample. During surgery, multiple biopsies were taken from each primary tumor and placed as far apart as possible within the tumor mass. The study cohort was described as untreated, and the patients were newly diagnosed NSCLC cases having curative surgery. The donor group was made up of 15 newly diagnosed non-small cell lung cancer patients undergoing surgery with curative intent. The resected tumor masses were reviewed by two independent pathologists. Only DNA and RNA samples of high quality went on to sequencing.

A multiplex PCR system amplified the TCR beta CDR3 region, with a first 10-cycle round using 32 V-gene forward and 13 J-gene reverse primers. The first PCR round used a QIAGEN Multiplex PCR Kit, and the primer sequences were filed in Chinese patent CN105087789A. Illumina universal primers were attached in a second round of PCR run with the Phusion High-Fidelity PCR Kit. TCR libraries were paired-end sequenced at 151 bp read length on the Illumina HiSeq X Ten platform. In the authors' own workflow: Reads lacking multiplex PCR primers were removed with Cutadapt, read pairs were merged with PEAR, and CDR3 regions were called with MiXCR default settings. Repertoire diversity was assessed by Shannon entropy, and clonality was calculated as one minus the Shannon entropy divided by the ln of the count of productive unique sequences. Dominant or high-frequency T-cell clones were defined as clonotypes at frequencies of at least 0.5%. Clones were called with MiXCR by TCRdb after fastp trimmed the public reads at Q25, and only in-frame beta chains were retained. Rows are unified per CDR3 protein, each entry keeping the most common DNA and genes. The V and J calls reflect TCRdb's pipeline rather than the authors' work. The sample data list roughly 13,000 distinct CDR3 sequences, and approximately 22% of these were observed just once. In total, the top ten clones hold around an eighth of the sample.

The full study reports these points: A statistically significant but moderate positive correlation (R roughly 0.33) was observed between local T-cell repertoire clonality and local tumor mutational burden. Within a given patient, the same dominant CDR3B clonotypes showed up repeatedly across loci, although different tumor locations also carried unique high-frequency clones. High-frequency TCR beta clonotypes were found to be largely distinct between individual patients.

The sequencing sample was made of lung tumor tissue. The rearrangement joined TRBV6-1 to TRBJ2-3; 9 junctional bases match TRBD1. The receptor's source is a man in his fifties with non-small cell lung cancer. In nucleotide form, the sequence is TGTGCCAGCAGGATACAGGGGGCCACAGATACGCAGTATTTT. It translates to CASRIQGATDTQYF.